The entry below describes one T cell receptor beta chain. Method: immunoSEQ multiplex PCR; TCRdb's copy keeps in-frame clones and lacks some. The table includes under 450,000 clones, approximately 95% detected once. Trimming took 3 bases from V and 5 from J, leaving 14 bases between them. Germline assignment: CDR1 SGDLS and CDR2 YYNGEE. The CDR3 runs to 14 residues. The sample comes from a study of shared T cell receptors in the human thymus. This sequence joins TRBV9 and TRBJ1-1; D gene unclear. The source is a human donor. The sequenced sample consisted of thymocytes. The DNA for the CDR3 is TGTGCCAGCAGCGCGGGAGTTAGGACGACTGAAGCTTTCTTT. It is translated as CASSAGVRTTEAFF.